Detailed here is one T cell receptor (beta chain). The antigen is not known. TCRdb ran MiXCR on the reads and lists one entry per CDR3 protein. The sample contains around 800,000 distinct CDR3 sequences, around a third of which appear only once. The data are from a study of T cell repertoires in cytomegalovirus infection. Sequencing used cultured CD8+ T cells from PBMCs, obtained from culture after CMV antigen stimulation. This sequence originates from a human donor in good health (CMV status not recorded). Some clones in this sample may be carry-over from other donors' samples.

The DNA of the CDR3 is TGTGCCAGCAGTCAAGTCGGGGGTCTGGACGAGCAGTACGTC. Translating gives CASSQVGGLDEQYV. The chain employs TRBV7-9 and TRBJ2-7; TRBD2 is a possible D gene (6 bases). The CDR3 consists of 14 residues. Trimming pared 6 bases from V and 5 bases from J, leaving 17 bases between. Germline CDR1 is SEHNR and CDR2 is FQNEAQ (reference sequence).